The 10 T cell receptor beta chains in this list originate from one sample, sequenced in a study of regulatory T cells in long-lasting Graves disease. The time point here: newly diagnosed GD, antithyroid drugs for less than 3 months. Generation of the TCR library employed RNA extracted from PBMCs. The authors built TCR beta libraries using iRepertoire HTBI primers and Arm-PCR of CDR3 regions. TCRdb re-called the multiplex PCR reads with MiXCR, one entry per CDR3 protein. Of about 460,000 distinct CDR3 sequences listed, around 13% were seen once; the top ten hold under 20%. These same records also appear under a second study, on T cells in Graves' hyperthyroidism and ophthalmopathy.

Sequenced material: peripheral blood mononuclear cells (PBMCs), taken at new diagnosis, from a patient treated with antithyroid drugs. The source of these receptors is a woman between 45 and 65 years old with Graves disease.

This clonotype was seen ten or more times. The J gene is TRBJ2-5, the V gene TRBV25-1; tentatively, D is TRBD1 or TRBD2 (5 bases each). Trimming pared 6 bases from V and 0 bases from J, leaving 8 bases between. This CDR3 comprises 13 residues. The germline gives CDR1 MGHDK, CDR2 SYGVNS. In DNA, the CDR3 is TGTGCCAGCAGGGGGGAGTACCAAGAGACCCAGTACTTC. Translated: CASRGEYQETQYF.

This clonotype has ten or more counts. The chain carries TRBV2 and TRBJ2-3; 12 positions agree with TRBD2. Per germline, CDR1 SNHLY and CDR2 FYNNEI. The junction had 1 base not matched to a gene; V was cut back by 3 bases and J by 0 bases. The CDR3 has 16 amino acids. The CDR3 region is CASSDGTSGSTDTQYF. The CDR3 DNA follows: TGTGCCAGCAGTGATGGGACTAGCGGGAGCACAGATACGCAGTATTTT.

This clonotype was counted only a few times. The chain employs TRBV5-1 and TRBJ1-6, with D perhaps TRBD1 (6 bases). The germline V and J ends were trimmed by 4 bases and 2 bases, with 10 bases remaining between them. Per the germline V gene, CDR1 is SGHRS and CDR2 is YFSETQ. The CDR3 consists of 15 residues. This CDR3 is CASSLRTAYNSPLHF. The CDR3 DNA is TGCGCCAGCAGCCTCAGGACAGCCTATAATTCACCCCTCCACTTT.

This clonotype was recorded many times. The CDR3 protein is CASSPEYGAQPQHF. Written as DNA, the CDR3 is TGCGCCAGCAGCCCCGAGTATGGGGCTCAGCCCCAGCATTTT. The chain joins TRBV5-1 to TRBJ1-5; D possibly corresponds to TRBD1 (5 bases). The V and J ends lost 4 bases and 6 bases respectively, with 14 bases between them. This CDR3 is built from 14 residues. The germline gives CDR1 SGHRS, CDR2 YFSETQ.

The table lists this clonotype with many counts. The chain employs TRBV30 and TRBJ2-2, with D unclear. Germline V gene data show CDR1 as GTSNPN and CDR2 as SVGIG (reference sequence). The V and J ends lost 8 bases and 5 bases respectively, with 15 bases between them. CDR3 length equals 13 residues. In DNA, the CDR3 is TGTGCCCGAATCAACCTTCAAACCGGGGAGCTGTTTTTT. Its protein product is CARINLQTGELFF.

This clonotype came up many times. The CDR3 protein is CATLISGTSLGTQYF. The DNA of the CDR3 is TGTGCCACCCTAATATCGGGGACTAGCTTAGGCACGCAGTATTTT. This chain joins TRBV28 and TRBJ2-3; the match to TRBD2 covers 9 bases. Trimming at V came to 10 bases and at J to 9 bases, leaving 17 bases not matched to a gene. Germline loops: CDR1 MDHEN, CDR2 SYDVKM. CDR3 length: 15 amino acids.

This clonotype was counted a few times. The rearrangement joins TRBV28 to TRBJ1-5, with D unclear. CDR1 is MDHEN, CDR2 SYDVKM, per germline. Trimming cost V 6 bases and J 1 base, with 28 bases left between them. The CDR3 contains 20 residues. Here the CDR3 reads CASSPLAEGWFRTSNQPQHF. For the CDR3, the DNA is TGTGCCAGCAGCCCCCTTGCTGAAGGGTGGTTCCGTACGAGCAATCAGCCCCAGCATTTT.

This clonotype was recorded many times. The genes are TRBV7-9 and TRBJ2-1; 12 bases map to TRBD2. V gave up 3 bases and J gave up 8 bases; unmatched junction bases: 5. Germline lookup yields CDR1 SEHNR and CDR2 FQNEAQ (reference sequence). The CDR3 has 15 residues. CDR3 in DNA: TGTGCCAGCAGCTTTTCTAGCGGGGGGGCCCATGAGCAGTTCTTC. Translation: CASSFSSGGAHEQFF. The full variable domain, in which reference TRBV7-9 and TRBJ2-1 provide the parts outside the CDR3, is DTGVSQNPRHKITKRGQNVTFRCDPISEHNRLYWYRQTLGQGPEFLTYFQNEAQLEKSRLLSDRFSAERPKGSFSTLEIQRTEQGDSAMYLCASSFSSGGAHEQFFGPGTRLTVL.

This clonotype showed up many times. The chain recombines TRBV27 with TRBJ1-2; D uncertain. V was shortened by 8 bases and J by 5 bases, with 24 bases between the two germline ends. CDR3 length equals 16 residues. CDR1 is MNHEY and CDR2 is SMNVEV in the germline V gene (reference sequence). The CDR3 nucleotides are TGTGCCAGCTCCTCAATGGCGGGATTCCCGCTATATGGCTACACCTTC. Translated, it gives CASSSMAGFPLYGYTF.

With regard to this clonotype: Since a much larger clone is just one base distant, this may be a read error. The chain joins TRBV7-2 to TRBJ1-5; TRBD1 agrees at 8 bases. CDR1 and CDR2 (germline): SGHTA, FQGNSA. This CDR3 comprises 15 residues. The CDR3 region is CASSEWTGSNQPHHF. The DNA for the CDR3 is TGTGCCAGCAGCGAATGGACAGGGAGCAATCAGCCCCACCATTTT.